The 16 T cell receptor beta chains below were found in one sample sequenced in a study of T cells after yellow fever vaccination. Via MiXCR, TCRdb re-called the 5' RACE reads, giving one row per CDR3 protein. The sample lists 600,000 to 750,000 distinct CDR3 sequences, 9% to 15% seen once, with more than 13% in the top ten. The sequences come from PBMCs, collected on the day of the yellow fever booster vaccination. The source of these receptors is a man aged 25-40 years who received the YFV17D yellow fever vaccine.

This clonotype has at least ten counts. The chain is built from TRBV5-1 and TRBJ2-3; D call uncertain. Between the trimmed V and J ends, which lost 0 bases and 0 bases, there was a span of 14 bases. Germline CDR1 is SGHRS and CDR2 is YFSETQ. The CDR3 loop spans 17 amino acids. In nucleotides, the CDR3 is TGCGCCAGCAGCTTGGTACGGGCCCCCACTAGCACAGATACGCAGTATTTT. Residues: CASSLVRAPTSTDTQYF.

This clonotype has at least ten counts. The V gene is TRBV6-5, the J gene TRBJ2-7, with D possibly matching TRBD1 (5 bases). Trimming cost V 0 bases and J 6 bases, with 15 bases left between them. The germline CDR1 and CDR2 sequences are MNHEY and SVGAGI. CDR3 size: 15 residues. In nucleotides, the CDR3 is TGTGCCAGCAGTTACTCGAACAGGCAAGATATCGAGCAGTACTTC. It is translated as CASSYSNRQDIEQYF.

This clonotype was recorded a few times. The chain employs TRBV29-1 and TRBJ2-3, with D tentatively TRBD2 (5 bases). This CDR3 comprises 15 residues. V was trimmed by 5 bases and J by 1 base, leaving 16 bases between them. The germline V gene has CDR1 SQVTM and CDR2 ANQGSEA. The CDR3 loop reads CSVYALDGGTDTQYF. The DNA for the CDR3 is TGCAGCGTTTACGCCCTGGACGGGGGCACAGATACGCAGTATTTT.

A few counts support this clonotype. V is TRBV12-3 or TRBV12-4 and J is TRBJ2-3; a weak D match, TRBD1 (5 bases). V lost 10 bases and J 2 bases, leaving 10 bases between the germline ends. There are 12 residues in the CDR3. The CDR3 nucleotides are TGTGCCATAGGGGCTACCACAGATACGCAGTATTTT. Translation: CAIGATTDTQYF.

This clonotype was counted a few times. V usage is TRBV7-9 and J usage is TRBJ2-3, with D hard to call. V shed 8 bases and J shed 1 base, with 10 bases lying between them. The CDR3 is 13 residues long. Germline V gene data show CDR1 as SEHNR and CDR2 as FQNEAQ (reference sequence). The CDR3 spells CASRTRGTDTQYF. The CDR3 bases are TGTGCCAGCCGGACCCGAGGCACAGATACGCAGTATTTT.

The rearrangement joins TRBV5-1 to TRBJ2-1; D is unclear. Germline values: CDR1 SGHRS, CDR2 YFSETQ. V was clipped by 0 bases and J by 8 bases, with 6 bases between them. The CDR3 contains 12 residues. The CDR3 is CASSLEYHEQFF. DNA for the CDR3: TGCGCCAGCAGCTTGGAGTATCATGAGCAGTTCTTC.

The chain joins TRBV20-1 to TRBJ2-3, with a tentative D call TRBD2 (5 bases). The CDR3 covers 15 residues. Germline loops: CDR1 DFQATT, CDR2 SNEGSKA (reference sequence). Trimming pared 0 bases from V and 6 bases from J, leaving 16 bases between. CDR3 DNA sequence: TGCAGTGCTAGAGATAGGTCAGCGGCTGAGGATACGCAGTATTTT. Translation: CSARDRSAAEDTQYF.

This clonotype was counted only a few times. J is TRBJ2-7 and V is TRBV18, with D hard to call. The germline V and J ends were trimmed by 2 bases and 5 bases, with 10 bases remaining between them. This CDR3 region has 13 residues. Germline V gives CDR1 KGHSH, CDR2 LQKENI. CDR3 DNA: TGTGCCAGCTCACCAAAGGGATACCACGAGCAGTACTTC. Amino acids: CASSPKGYHEQYF.

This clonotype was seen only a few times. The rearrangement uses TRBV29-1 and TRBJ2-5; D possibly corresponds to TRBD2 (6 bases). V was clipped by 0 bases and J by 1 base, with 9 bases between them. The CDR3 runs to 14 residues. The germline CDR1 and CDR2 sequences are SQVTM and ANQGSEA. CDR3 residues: CSVEDRGFQETQYF. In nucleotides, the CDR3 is TGCAGCGTTGAAGACCGGGGGTTCCAAGAGACCCAGTACTTC.

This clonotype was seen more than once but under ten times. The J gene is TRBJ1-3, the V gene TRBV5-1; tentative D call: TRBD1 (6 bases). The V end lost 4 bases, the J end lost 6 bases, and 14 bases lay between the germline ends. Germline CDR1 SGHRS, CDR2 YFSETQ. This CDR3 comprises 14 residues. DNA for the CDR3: TGCGCCAGCAGCCTAGGGGGGCCAGAAAACACCATATATTTT. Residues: CASSLGGPENTIYF. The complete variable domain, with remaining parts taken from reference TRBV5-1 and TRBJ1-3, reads KAGVTQTPRYLIKTRGQQVTLSCSPISGHRSVSWYQQTPGQGLQFLFEYFSETQRNKGNFPGRFSGRQFSNSRSEMNVSTLELGDSALYLCASSLGGPENTIYFGEGSWLTVV.

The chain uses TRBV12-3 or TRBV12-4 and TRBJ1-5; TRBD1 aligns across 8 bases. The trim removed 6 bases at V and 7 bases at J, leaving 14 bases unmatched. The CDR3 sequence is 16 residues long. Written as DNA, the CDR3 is TGTGCCAGCAGCCTCACCTCAGTGGACAGGGCACAGCCCCAGCATTTT. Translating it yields CASSLTSVDRAQPQHF.

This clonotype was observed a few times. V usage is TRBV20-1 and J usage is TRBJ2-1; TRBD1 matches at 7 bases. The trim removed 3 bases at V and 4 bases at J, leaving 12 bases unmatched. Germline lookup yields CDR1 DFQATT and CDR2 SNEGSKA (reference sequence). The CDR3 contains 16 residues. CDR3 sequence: CSARSSRQGIYNEQFF. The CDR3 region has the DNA TGCAGTGCTAGGAGCTCCAGACAGGGAATATACAATGAGCAGTTCTTC.

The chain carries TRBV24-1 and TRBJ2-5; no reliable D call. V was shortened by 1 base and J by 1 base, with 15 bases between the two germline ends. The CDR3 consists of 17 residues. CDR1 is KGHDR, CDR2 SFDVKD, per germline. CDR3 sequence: CATSDFPSGWGQETQYF. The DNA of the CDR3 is TGTGCCACCAGTGATTTTCCCTCAGGTTGGGGCCAAGAGACCCAGTACTTC.

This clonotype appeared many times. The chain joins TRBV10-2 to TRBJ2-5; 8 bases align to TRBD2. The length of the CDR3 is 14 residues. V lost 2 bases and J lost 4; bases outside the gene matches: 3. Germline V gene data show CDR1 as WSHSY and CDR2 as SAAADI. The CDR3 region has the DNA TGCGCCAGCAGTGAGGGTGGACTAGCAGAGACCCAGTACTTC. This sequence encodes CASSEGGLAETQYF.

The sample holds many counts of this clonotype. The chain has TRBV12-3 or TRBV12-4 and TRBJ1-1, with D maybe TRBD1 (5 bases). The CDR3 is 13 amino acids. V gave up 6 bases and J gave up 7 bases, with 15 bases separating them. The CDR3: CASRLPGLGEAFF. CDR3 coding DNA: TGTGCCAGCAGACTGCCAGGGCTAGGTGAAGCTTTCTTT.

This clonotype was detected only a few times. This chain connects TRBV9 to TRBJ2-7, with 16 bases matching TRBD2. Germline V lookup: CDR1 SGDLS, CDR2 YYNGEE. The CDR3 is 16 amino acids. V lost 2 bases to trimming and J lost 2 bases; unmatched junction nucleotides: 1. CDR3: CASSVGLAGGTYEQYF. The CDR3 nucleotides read TGTGCCAGCAGCGTGGGACTAGCGGGAGGGACCTACGAGCAGTACTTC.